What follows are 10 T cell receptor beta chains derived from one specimen sequenced in a study of shared clonotypes between healthy human individuals. This table comes from immunoSEQ multiplex PCR, and its TCRdb copy is limited to in-frame clones, with some not included. The repertoire has under 600,000 clones, roughly 98% of them found once; the top ten carry roughly 0.29%. Naive CD8 cells were CD45RO-negative, positively selected for CCR7, excluding terminally differentiated effector memory CD45RA+ cells. Sequenced material: naive CD8+ T cells sorted from blood. Source of these receptors: a man younger than 40 in good health.

In its sample, this clone was seen once. The chain recombines TRBV19 with TRBJ2-2, with D possibly being TRBD2 (5 bases). With 3 bases removed from V and 3 bases from J, the gap between germline ends came to 8 bases. The CDR3 spans 14 residues. Germline CDR1 and CDR2: LNHDA and SQIVND (reference sequence). The CDR3 nucleotides read TGTGCCAGTAGTATCTCGGGGTACACCGGGGAGCTGTTTTTT. This codes for CASSISGYTGELFF. Combining the CDR3 with reference TRBV19 and TRBJ2-2 gives the whole variable domain DGGITQSPKYLFRKEGQNVTLSCEQNLNHDAMYWYRQDPGQGLRLIYYSQIVNDFQKGDIAEGYSVSREKKESFPLTVTSAQKNPTAFYLCASSISGYTGELFFGEGSRLTVL.

This chain uses TRBV7-2 with TRBJ2-5; TRBD1 matches at 7 bases. The CDR3 extends over 15 amino acids. Per germline, CDR1 SGHTA and CDR2 FQGNSA. The J segment lost 0 bases and the V segment lost 4 bases, leaving 5 bases of the junction unmatched. DNA of the CDR3: TGTGCCAGCAGCTCCCCACAGGGGTACCAAGAGACCCAGTACTTC. It yields the protein CASSSPQGYQETQYF.

This clone was seen once. The genes are TRBV27 and TRBJ2-1; D call uncertain. V was cut by 5 bases and J by 10 bases, with 12 bases left in between. There are 12 residues in the CDR3. Germline V CDR1 and CDR2: MNHEY, SMNVEV (reference sequence). As DNA, the CDR3 is TGTGCCAGCAGTCCACCCGGGCGGGAGCAGTTCTTC. This gives the protein CASSPPGREQFF.

CDR3 amino acids: CASSYRLAGAAGELFF. DNA of the CDR3: TGTGCCAGCAGTTACCGACTAGCGGGAGCGGCCGGGGAGCTGTTTTTT. This rearrangement joins TRBV6-5 to TRBJ2-2; 12 bases line up with TRBD2. CDR1 MNHEY and CDR2 SVGAGI come from the germline V gene. Losses at the gene ends were 2 bases for V and 6 bases for J; bases not matched to a gene: 4. The CDR3 is 16 residues long.

CDR3 bases: TGTGCCAGCAGCGATGGGACAGGGCTCCTCTATGGCTACACCTTC. Protein: CASSDGTGLLYGYTF. The rearrangement links TRBV7-9 to TRBJ1-2; 9 bases map to TRBD1. This CDR3 spans 15 amino acids. The V gene's germline CDR1 is SEHNR and CDR2 FQNEAQ (reference sequence). V lost 5 bases, J lost 4 bases, and 8 bases stayed unmatched.

This chain joins TRBV18 and TRBJ2-2; 9 nucleotides line up with TRBD1. Looked up from germline, CDR1 is KGHSH and CDR2 is LQKENI. Trimming cost V 2 bases and J 5 bases; bases outside gene matches: 9. The CDR3 spans 17 residues. The CDR3 DNA is TGTGCCAGCTCACCAGACGGGACAGGGAGGAAGACCGGGGAGCTGTTTTTT. Protein product: CASSPDGTGRKTGELFF.

In its sample, this clone was seen once. The genes are TRBV6-5 and TRBJ2-3, with a tentative D call TRBD2 (6 bases). Trimming took off 0 bases at V and 5 bases at J, with 9 bases between the two ends. Germline CDR1 and CDR2: MNHEY and SVGAGI. The CDR3 extends over 14 amino acids. CDR3 DNA: TGTGCCAGCAGTTACTCCGGACTAAGAGATACGCAGTATTTT. This gives the protein CASSYSGLRDTQYF.

This chain links TRBV7-3 with TRBJ2-3; no definite D call. Germline CDR1 and CDR2: SGHTA and FQGTGA. The CDR3 contains 14 residues. V lost 2 bases and J 2 bases, leaving 8 bases between the germline ends. CDR3 coding DNA: TGTGCCAGCAGCTTAGCGGAGAACACAGATACGCAGTATTTT. Amino acids: CASSLAENTDTQYF.

The rearrangement links TRBV28 to TRBJ2-2; D gene unclear. Trimming removed 2 bases from V and 2 bases from J, with 3 bases in between. This CDR3 region has 13 residues. Germline V gene lookup returns CDR1 MDHEN and CDR2 SYDVKM. CDR3 nucleotide sequence: TGTGCCAGCAGTTTAGGAAACACCGGGGAGCTGTTTTTT. Translating gives CASSLGNTGELFF.

The chain combines TRBV6-5 with TRBJ2-2; 9 bases map to TRBD1. With V trimmed by 8 bases and J by 0 bases, 4 bases remained unmatched. Per the germline V gene, CDR1 is MNHEY and CDR2 is SVGAGI. The CDR3 has 15 amino acids. The CDR3: CASSWTGANTGELFF. The CDR3 DNA reads as TGTGCCAGCTCCTGGACAGGGGCGAACACCGGGGAGCTGTTTTTT.